These T cell receptor beta chains were read from a single sample in a study of tumor-infiltrating lymphocytes in primary liver carcinoma. MiXCR, run by TCRdb on the multiplex PCR reads, gives a single entry per CDR3 protein. The sample yields 90,000 to 100,000 distinct CDR3 sequences, about three quarters seen once. Source material: liver tumor tissue from sampling region 5. All receptors come from a woman in her sixties or seventies with primary liver carcinoma and hepatitis B virus infection. CDR3s include the opening cysteine and the closing phenylalanine or tryptophan. D genes are given only for firm matches. Clone sizes are given selectively: once, few, many, or a class where the clone is expanded.

d_call j_call v_call clone_size cdr3_nt cdr3_aa
- TRBJ2-5 TRBV28 once TGTGTCAGCAGTCCTGTGACTCAAGAGACCCAGTACTTC CVSSPVTQETQYF
- TRBJ2-7 TRBV6-5 - TGTGCCAACAGTTCCCCGAGTAAGGGCGGCCGCTACGGGCAGTACTTC CANSSPSKGGRYGQYF
- TRBJ2-2 TRBV29-1 - TGCAGCGTTGGGTGGGAGGCCGGGGGACTGTTTTTT CSVGWEAGGLFF
- TRBJ1-6 TRBV11-2 - - CASSFAGGSSYNSPHHF
- TRBJ2-7 TRBV7-9 - TGTGCCAGCAGTCCCCGGTACAGCTACGGGGGCGAGTACTTC CASSPRYSYGGEYF
TRBD2 TRBJ2-4 TRBV11-3 - TGTGCCAGCAGCCCGGTCCGACTAGCGGGAGGGTGGGGAAACATTCAGTACTTC CASSPVRLAGGWGNIQYF
TRBD2 TRBJ2-3 TRBV6-1 - TGTGCCAACAGTGGATTAGCGGGAGTCACAGATACGCAGTATTTT CANSGLAGVTDTQYF
TRBD1 TRBJ1-3 TRBV6-6 - TGTGTCAGCAGTACAGGGGACTCACCGGTGTCTGGAAACACCATATATTTC CVSSTGDSPVSGNTIYF
- TRBJ2-5 TRBV6-1 - TGTGCCACTCTCGCACAGTACCAAGAGACCCAGTACTTC CATLAQYQETQYF
- TRBJ2-1 TRBV20-1 few TGCAGTGCACAGTTCTGGAGGTCCTACAATGAGCAGTTCTTC CSAQFWRSYNEQFF
- TRBJ2-1 TRBV11-2 - TGTGCCAGTAGCTTAGAGGGTGGGGAGAACAATGGGCAGCTCTTC CASSLEGGENNGQLF
- TRBJ2-1 TRBV12-3/TRBV12-4 many TGTGCCAGCAGTGTGGGTGGCGAGCAGTTCTTC CASSVGGEQFF
- TRBJ2-7 TRBV11-3 - TGTGCCAGCAGCATGGGCTACGAGCAGTACTTC CASSMGYEQYF
TRBD1 TRBJ1-1 TRBV29-1 - TGCAGTGTCATACAGGGGGACGACACTGAAGCTTTCTTT CSVIQGDDTEAFF
- TRBJ1-2 TRBV2 few TGTGCCAGCAGCCCTCCTGGGAGGGATGTGGGCTATGGCTACACCTTC CASSPPGRDVGYGYTF
- TRBJ2-7 TRBV28 once TGTGCCAAGCGCAATACCCCACCCAGGGGAGAGCAGTATTTC CAKRNTPPRGEQYF
- TRBJ2-1 TRBV12-3/TRBV12-4 - TGCACCAGTAGTTTAGTACAGGGTGGGGGCAATGAGCAGTTCTTC CTSSLVQGGGNEQFF
TRBD2 TRBJ2-5 TRBV6-1 - TGTGGCAGCAGTGGCCTAAGACTAGCGGGAGGGAGGGCCCAGTACTTC CGSSGLRLAGGRAQYF
- TRBJ2-1 TRBV7-8 many TGTGCCAGCAGCCCCCTTGGTTACTACAATGAGCAGTTCTTC CASSPLGYYNEQFF
- TRBJ2-6 TRBV7-3 - TGTGCCAGCAGCCCAAGGGTCGGGGCTGGGGCCAACGTCCTGACTTTC CASSPRVGAGANVLTF
TRBD1 TRBJ2-7 TRBV4-2 - TGTGCCAGCAGCCAAGATGTCGGGGACAGCTACTACGAACAGTACTTC CASSQDVGDSYYEQYF
- TRBJ2-5 TRBV10-2 - TGCGCAGGCAGGCTCGGTGGGCAAGAGACCCAGTACTTC CAGRLGGQETQYF
TRBD2 TRBJ2-2 TRBV29-1 many TGCAGCGGCCGGGCCGGGACTAGGGACACCGGGGAGCTGTTTTTT CSGRAGTRDTGELFF
- TRBJ2-7 TRBV5-1 - TGCGCCAGCAGCTTGGGAGCACAGGGCTATTACTACGAGCAGTACTTC CASSLGAQGYYYEQYF
- TRBJ2-1 TRBV6-5 many TGTGCCAGCAGTTTGACGGGAGCAGCCTACAATGAGCAGTTCTTC CASSLTGAAYNEQFF
- TRBJ2-5 TRBV11-1 medium-sized TGTGCCAGCAGCCCCATAGGGGCCCAGAAGTTAGACCAGTACTTC CASSPIGAQKLDQYF
TRBD2 TRBJ2-1 TRBV30 - TGTGCCTGGAGTCTGGGGCCTGGGGACTACAATGAGCAGTTATTC CAWSLGPGDYNEQLF
TRBD2 TRBJ2-7 TRBV28 many TGTGCCAGCAGTTTATCAGCGGGAACCTTCTCCTACGAGCAGTACTTC CASSLSAGTFSYEQYF
- TRBJ2-1 TRBV7-9 - TGTGCCAGCAGCGTAGAGGGTGGGTACAATGAGCAGTTCTTC CASSVEGGYNEQFF
- TRBJ2-7 TRBV6-2/TRBV6-3 many TGTGCCAGCAGTTTTAAGGGAGTCTCCTACGAGCAGTACTTC CASSFKGVSYEQYF
TRBD2 TRBJ2-7 TRBV11-1 - TGTGCCAGAAGTGAGACCCTCGGACTAGCGCCGACCTACGAGCAGTACTTC CARSETLGLAPTYEQYF
TRBD1 TRBJ1-3 TRBV29-1 many TGCAGCGTTAGGGGGCCTGGAAACACCATATATTTT CSVRGPGNTIYF
- TRBJ2-3 TRBV6-5 once TGTGCCAGCAGGTACCTCCGGGACTCCCGCATAGATACGCAATATTTT CASRYLRDSRIDTQYF
- TRBJ2-5 TRBV5-5 - TGTGTCAGCAGCTTGGGGCAGGTGGGGACCCAGTACTTC CVSSLGQVGTQYF
- TRBJ2-7 TRBV4-1 many TGCGCCAGCAGCCAAGATTTCACGGGTTTGGGCGTGGAGCAGTACTTC CASSQDFTGLGVEQYF
TRBD2 TRBJ2-2 TRBV29-1 - TGCAGCGCCGCTCGGGAGGCCGGCCACGGGGAGCTGTCTTTT CSAAREAGHGELSF
TRBD1 TRBJ2-1 TRBV11-1 few TGTGATAGCAGGGCGGACAGGCGAAATGAGCAGTTCTTC CDSRADRRNEQFF
- TRBJ2-3 TRBV7-3 - TGTGCCAGCAGCCACGGACAGAAGCAGTATTTT CASSHGQKQYF
- TRBJ2-7 TRBV28 many TGTGCCAGCAGGCTCCAGAGTGAATACGAGCAGTACTTC CASRLQSEYEQYF
- TRBJ2-2 TRBV11-1 - TGTGTCGGCAGACCGAGCCTTGGCACCGGGGAGCTGTTTTTT CVGRPSLGTGELFF
TRBD2 TRBJ2-3 TRBV6-5 - TGTGCCAGCAGGACTAGCGGGAGTCGTGATATGCAGAATTTT CASRTSGSRDMQNF